The T cell receptor beta chain under discussion was sequenced for a study of early T cells in non-severe SARS-CoV-2 infection. Study-wide findings and caveats: Anti-spike CD8 responses were favored by VDJdb matching, which missed private and CD4 specificities.

This clonotype occurred many times. Its antigen is still unknown. Individual cDNA molecules received unique molecular identifiers during library preparation. TCRdb reprocessed the 5' RACE reads via MiXCR and lists one record per CDR3 protein. The table shows 15,000 to 20,000 distinct CDR3 sequences, with 5.9% occurring only once. The ends were cut back, 0 bases at V and 0 bases at J, with 6 bases in the middle. The germline V gene encodes CDR1 LNHNV and CDR2 YYDKDF (reference sequence). The CDR3 covers 15 residues. This receptor was obtained from an adult who was a healthcare worker with PCR-confirmed SARS-CoV-2 infection or an uninfected control (not recorded which). The sample taken for sequencing was whole blood. The rearrangement joins TRBV15 to TRBJ1-3, with unresolved D. CDR3 residues: CATSRDVGSGNTIYF. CDR3 bases: TGTGCCACCAGCAGAGATGTGGGCTCTGGAAACACCATATATTTT.